The 10 T cell receptor beta chains given below trace back to one sample, sequenced in a study of blood T cells in healthy people across ages. Sample-barcoded 5' priming and a J-beta primer mix drove a second PCR of 7 to 11 cycles. TCRdb used MiXCR to reprocess the 5' RACE reads, holding one entry per CDR3 protein. Of about 800,000 distinct CDR3 sequences listed, just under 25% are singletons. The sample also formed part of further work on T cells of mothers and their children.

Specimen: blood. All receptors come from a boy aged 10-17 years in good health.

This clonotype occurred a few times. The CDR3 nucleotides are TGTGCCAGCAAAGGACAGGGTACTAGCGCGTCCTACAATGAGCAGTTCTTC. It encodes CASKGQGTSASYNEQFF. This chain connects TRBV6-6 to TRBJ2-1; D might be TRBD1 (8 bases). Germline CDR1 and CDR2: MNHNY and SVGAGI (reference sequence). This CDR3 region has 17 residues. V dropped 7 bases and J dropped 1 base, with 20 bases sitting between them.

J is TRBJ2-1 and V is TRBV21-1; the table gives TRBD1 as D, unverified against the DNA. TRBV21-1 represents a pseudogene. This CDR3 comprises 16 residues. CDR3 amino acids: CASSKVIGQGDNEQFF. The DNA for the CDR3 is TGTGCCAGCAGCAAAGTAATCGGACAGGGGGACAATGAGCAGTTCTTC.

This clonotype was seen more than once but under ten times. The rearrangement uses TRBV4-3 and TRBJ2-1; tentatively, D is TRBD1 (5 bases). V shed 1 base and J shed 0 bases, with 19 bases lying between them. This CDR3 is 19 amino acids long. Germline V gives CDR1 LGHNA, CDR2 YSLEER. The CDR3 DNA sequence: TGCGCCAGCAGCCAAGGGTTACACAGGTCCCCAAGCTCCTACAATGAGCAGTTCTTC. Its protein product is CASSQGLHRSPSSYNEQFF.

This clonotype was seen a few times. J is TRBJ1-5 and V is TRBV6-5; TRBD1 might be the D (5 bases). Trimming removed 5 bases from V and 9 bases from J, with 17 bases in between. CDR1 is MNHEY and CDR2 is SVGAGI in the germline V gene. The CDR3 has 14 residues. This CDR3 is CASSPGTGVWPQHF. The DNA for the CDR3 is TGTGCCAGCAGTCCCGGGACCGGGGTTTGGCCCCAGCATTTT.

This clonotype was seen at least ten times. CDR3 protein: CATYGRGKTQYF. CDR3 DNA: TGTGCCACCTACGGGAGGGGAAAGACCCAGTACTTC. This sequence joins TRBV2 and TRBJ2-7; TRBD2 matches at 8 bases. The DNA end favors TRBJ2-5, so the J call may be wrong. The CDR3 spans 12 residues. Germline V CDR1 and CDR2: SNHLY, FYNNEI.

This chain joins TRBV20-1 and TRBJ2-1; 10 bases line up with TRBD2. V lost 6 bases, J lost 1 base, and 3 bases stayed unmatched. The CDR3 is 14 amino acids. The germline CDR1 and CDR2 sequences are DFQATT and SNEGSKA (reference sequence). CDR3 region: CSAYSGRSYNEQFF. As DNA, the CDR3 is TGCAGTGCCTATAGCGGGAGGTCCTACAATGAGCAGTTCTTC.

This chain joins TRBV29-1 and TRBJ1-2; TRBD1 is a possible D gene (5 bases). CDR1 is SQVTM, CDR2 ANQGSEA, per germline. V dropped 7 bases and J dropped 7 bases, with 13 bases sitting between them. The CDR3 has 11 amino acids. In DNA form, the CDR3 reads TGCAGCGGGGAACAGGTAGTTGGCTACACCTTC. Its translation: CSGEQVVGYTF.

The V call is TRBV4-3, the J call TRBJ1-4; no reliable D call. The CDR3 runs 15 residues. Between the trimmed V and J ends, which lost 1 base and 4 bases, there was a span of 10 bases. Germline CDR1 reads LGHNA; CDR2 reads YSLEER. For the CDR3, the DNA is TGCGCCAGCAGCCAAGTGTCGGGATTTAATGAAAAACTGTTTTTT. Protein product: CASSQVSGFNEKLFF.

V and J are TRBV6-2 or TRBV6-3 and TRBJ2-1; TRBD1 matches at 8 bases. Judging by the DNA end, TRBJ2-7 fits better; the J call may be wrong. The germline CDR1 and CDR2 sequences are MNHEY and SVGEGT. The CDR3 runs 14 residues. In DNA form, the CDR3 reads TGTGCCAGCAGTACGGCGACAGGGGCCGACGAGCAGTACTTC. It is translated as CASSTATGADEQYF.

Only a few counts were recorded for this clonotype. This chain connects TRBV4-3 to TRBJ2-2; no clear D. The V end was cut by 6 bases, the J end by 0 bases, with 8 bases between. The CDR3 has 14 residues. From germline, CDR1 is LGHNA and CDR2 YSLEER. This CDR3 reads CASRVFPNTGELFF. CDR3 in DNA: TGCGCCAGCAGGGTCTTTCCGAACACCGGGGAGCTGTTTTTT.